The 9 T cell receptor beta chains in this list originate from one sample, sequenced in a study of Graves' ophthalmopathy and Graves' hyperthyroidism. CDR3 regions of TCR beta were amplified from RNA transcripts. The library came from an HTBI-primed first-round RT-PCR and a second-round multiplex PCR. TCRdb reprocessed the multiplex PCR reads with MiXCR, giving one entry per CDR3 protein. Among 450,000 to 600,000 distinct CDR3 sequences, 35% to 40% were seen once, and the ten largest hold roughly 4%. The sample taken for sequencing was peripheral blood or thyroid tissue (not recorded which). The receptor source for this set is an adult man with Graves' hyperthyroidism.

The chain joins TRBV29-1 to TRBJ2-2; 11 bases are shared with TRBD2. Germline loops: CDR1 SQVTM, CDR2 ANQGSEA. This CDR3 has 13 amino acids. The ends lost 8 bases at V and 3 bases at J; junction bases unmatched: 2. The chain's CDR3 is CSKGLADTGELFF. The CDR3 region has the DNA TGCAGCAAGGGACTAGCGGACACCGGGGAGCTGTTTTTT.

In its sample, this clonotype was seen many times. J is TRBJ1-5 and V is TRBV5-1; 8 bases are a match to TRBD1. Germline V lookup: CDR1 SGHRS, CDR2 YFSETQ. CDR3 length equals 16 residues. V dropped 4 bases and J dropped 0; count of bases not matched to a gene: 6. CDR3: CASSLTGQDSNQPQHF. CDR3 DNA: TGCGCCAGCAGCCTTACGGGACAGGATAGCAATCAGCCCCAGCATTTT.

In its sample, this clonotype was seen once. J is TRBJ1-1 and V is TRBV10-3; D perhaps matches TRBD1 (5 bases). Germline CDR1 reads ENHRY; CDR2 reads SYGVKD. V was shortened by 6 bases and J by 4 bases, with 15 bases between the two germline ends. The CDR3 contains 14 residues. For the CDR3, the DNA is TGTGCCATCAGGGGGGGGGGTTTCGCCACTGAAGCTTTCTTT. Translation gives CAIRGGGFATEAFF.

The chain combines TRBV10-2 with TRBJ1-5, with a possible D match to TRBD1 (6 bases). Germline V gives CDR1 WSHSY, CDR2 SAAADI. The CDR3 sequence is 16 residues long. Trimming shortened V by 0 bases and J by 5 bases, and 14 bases separated the two germline ends. CDR3 in DNA: TGCGCCAGCAGTGAGTCCCAACAGGGTCGCCATCAGCCCCAGCATTTT. Protein sequence: CASSESQQGRHQPQHF.

This clonotype was counted ten times or more. The rearrangement joins TRBV7-2 to TRBJ2-5; 7 bases are shared with TRBD1. Germline CDR1 is SGHTA and CDR2 is FQGNSA. J gave up 4 bases and V 4 bases, and 6 bases lay outside the gene matches. The CDR3 spans 14 residues. DNA for the CDR3: TGTGCCAGCAGCTCACCAGGGGGAGTAGAGACCCAGTACTTC. Translating gives CASSSPGGVETQYF. The full variable domain, with the rest looked up from reference TRBV7-2 and TRBJ2-5, is GAGVSQSPSNKVTEKGKDVELRCDPISGHTALYWYRQSLGQGLEFLIYFQGNSAPDKSGLPSDRFSAERTGGSVSTLTIQRTQQEDSAVYLCASSSPGGVETQYFGPGTRLLVL.

In regard to this clonotype: This sequence may be a read error, since a much larger clone differs from it by one base. The V gene is TRBV2, the J gene TRBJ1-5, with a possible D match to TRBD1 (5 bases). Germline CDR1 is SNHLY and CDR2 is FYNNEI. With 5 bases removed from V and 1 base from J, the gap between germline ends came to 18 bases. The CDR3 sequence is 17 residues long. CDR3 sequence: CASSFLLRPGSNQPQHF. CDR3 nucleotide sequence: TGTGCCAGCAGTTTCCTCCTCCGGCCAGGGAGCAATCAGCCCCAGCATTTT.

This clonotype was observed a single time. This chain joins TRBV7-2 and TRBJ2-5; TRBD2 agrees at 10 bases. This CDR3 has 15 amino acids. V was pared by 8 bases and J by 5 bases, with 11 bases of the junction left unmatched. CDR1 SGHTA and CDR2 FQGNSA come from the germline V gene. The CDR3 reads CASRLAGGRLETQYF. The CDR3 DNA reads TGTGCCAGCCGGTTAGCGGGGGGCAGATTGGAGACCCAGTACTTC.

This chain joins TRBV10-3 and TRBJ1-6; D ambiguous. The germline V and J ends were trimmed by 0 bases and 13 bases, with 19 bases remaining between them. Germline-derived CDR1 and CDR2 are ENHRY and SYGVKD. CDR3 length: 16 residues. This chain's CDR3 is CAISESGLMINQPLHF. As DNA, the CDR3 is TGTGCCATCAGTGAGTCAGGGCTCATGATCAATCAGCCCCTCCACTTT.

This sequence joins TRBV5-8 and TRBJ2-5; 10 nucleotides align to TRBD2. CDR1 and CDR2 (germline): SGHTS, YDEGEE. This CDR3 comprises 17 residues. V lost 2 bases, J lost 4 bases, and 11 bases stayed unmatched. This chain's CDR3 is CASSLPASGSMRETQYF. CDR3 coding DNA: TGTGCCAGCAGCTTACCGGCTAGCGGGAGTATGAGAGAGACCCAGTACTTC.